The 22 T cell receptor beta chains in this list originate from one sample, sequenced in a study of blood T cell repertoires in COVID-19. The assay was immunoSEQ multiplex PCR, and TCRdb's table has in-frame clones only and misses some. Of fewer than 250,000 clones listed, 70% to 90% were seen once; the top ten hold less than 4.5%. The sample comprised peripheral blood. The receptors were gathered from a man in his forties or fifties with acute or convalescent COVID-19.

CDR3 sequence (DNA): TGCGCCAGCAGCGAGGCAGGGGCGGCCTACGAGCAGTACTTC. It codes for CASSEAGAAYEQYF. V and J are TRBV10-1 and TRBJ2-7, with TRBD1 as a possible D gene (6 bases). This CDR3 is 14 amino acids long. CDR1 and CDR2 from the germline V gene are WNHNN and SYGVQD (reference sequence). V was cut by 6 bases and J by 2 bases, with 14 bases left in between.

V is TRBV10-3 and J is TRBJ1-2; D is perhaps TRBD1 (5 bases). Trimming pared 4 bases from V and 2 bases from J, leaving 11 bases between. The CDR3 runs to 14 residues. The germline CDR1 and CDR2 sequences are ENHRY and SYGVKD. CDR3 sequence: CAISGSTGNYGYTF. The CDR3 bases are TGTGCCATCAGTGGTAGCACAGGAAACTATGGCTACACCTTC.

The chain employs TRBV6-5 and TRBJ2-1; 7 bases are a match to TRBD1. V was clipped by 6 bases and J by 2 bases; unmatched bases: 4. The CDR3 loop spans 14 amino acids. CDR1 MNHEY and CDR2 SVGAGI come from the germline V gene. The CDR3 is CASRTGPTYNEQFF. CDR3 nucleotide sequence: TGTGCCAGCAGGACAGGGCCCACCTACAATGAGCAGTTCTTC.

V usage is TRBV18 and J usage is TRBJ2-7, with a weak D call TRBD1 (6 bases). The CDR3 runs to 15 residues. Germline V gene data show CDR1 as KGHSH and CDR2 as LQKENI. Trimming left V 7 bases short and J 0 bases short, with 16 bases between. Written as DNA, the CDR3 is TGTGCCAGCTTACCCACTCGGACAGCCTCCTACGAGCAGTACTTC. Protein product: CASLPTRTASYEQYF.

The chain uses TRBV27 and TRBJ2-2; perhaps TRBD2 as D (5 bases). Deletions cut 8 bases from V and 0 bases from J, with 13 bases between. Germline assignment: CDR1 MNHEY and CDR2 SMNVEV (reference sequence). The CDR3 extends over 15 amino acids. Written as DNA, the CDR3 is TGTGCCAGCCGAAGAGGGAGAACGAACACCGGGGAGCTGTTTTTT. Translated, it gives CASRRGRTNTGELFF.

The J gene is TRBJ2-7, the V gene TRBV10-1, with D possibly matching TRBD2 (5 bases). The CDR3 loop spans 12 amino acids. Per germline, CDR1 WNHNN and CDR2 SYGVQD (reference sequence). V lost 3 bases and J 10 bases, leaving 13 bases between the germline ends. CDR3 sequence (DNA): TGCGCCAGCAGTGATACGGGAAGCGGTCAGTACTTC. Translation: CASSDTGSGQYF.

V and J are TRBV12-5 and TRBJ2-1, with 12 bases identical to TRBD2. V was pared by 6 bases and J by 4 bases, with 13 bases of the junction left unmatched. The CDR3 loop spans 18 amino acids. The germline V gene has CDR1 LGHNT and CDR2 FRNRAP. In nucleotides, the CDR3 is TGTGCTAGTGGCAACCAGATAACTAGCGGGAGGAGATACAATGAGCAGTTCTTC. Its translation: CASGNQITSGRRYNEQFF.

The chain joins TRBV30 to TRBJ2-7; 8 nucleotides agree with TRBD1. V lost 7 bases, J lost 4 bases, and 6 bases stayed unmatched. Germline V CDR1 and CDR2: GTSNPN, SVGIG (reference sequence). CDR3 length: 12 residues. CDR3 coding DNA: TGTGCCTTGACAGGGGTGACGTACGAGCAGTACTTC. It encodes CALTGVTYEQYF.

The chain links TRBV4-2 to TRBJ2-3, with D unresolved. Germline lookup yields CDR1 LGHNA and CDR2 YNFKEQ. CDR3 length: 13 residues. V was clipped by 1 base and J by 6 bases, with 8 bases between them. CDR3 loop: CASSQGRADTQYF. DNA of the CDR3: TGTGCCAGCAGCCAAGGTCGCGCGGATACGCAGTATTTT.

This rearrangement joins TRBV14 to TRBJ1-1, with 9 positions matching TRBD1. The V gene's germline CDR1 is SGHDN and CDR2 FVKESK. The CDR3 has 15 residues. V trimming: 5 bases; J trimming: 3 bases; junction bases outside the gene matches: 7. CDR3 loop: CASSTGGRRDTEAFF. In nucleotides, the CDR3 is TGTGCCAGCAGCACAGGGGGCCGTCGGGACACTGAAGCTTTCTTT.

This clone has a handful of counts. The CDR3 here is CATSREGARTYEQYF. In nucleotides, the CDR3 is TGTGCCACCAGCAGAGAGGGGGCGCGAACCTACGAGCAGTACTTC. This chain connects TRBV15 to TRBJ2-7; D might be TRBD1 (6 bases). The germline V gene has CDR1 LNHNV and CDR2 YYDKDF (reference sequence). V was clipped by 0 bases and J by 2 bases, with 11 bases between them. The CDR3 contains 15 residues.

The V gene is TRBV9, the J gene TRBJ1-1, with 10 bases aligning to TRBD1. Germline values: CDR1 SGDLS, CDR2 YYNGEE. This CDR3 is built from 14 residues. The trim removed 4 bases at V and 4 bases at J, leaving 4 bases unmatched. This chain's CDR3 is CASSRQGAGTEAFF. The CDR3 DNA reads TGTGCCAGCAGCCGACAGGGGGCAGGCACTGAAGCTTTCTTT.

This chain connects TRBV27 to TRBJ1-1; D call uncertain. The CDR3 has 13 amino acids. V gave up 4 bases and J gave up 0 bases, with 6 bases separating them. Germline CDR1 MNHEY, CDR2 SMNVEV (reference sequence). The CDR3 region is CASSWALNTEAFF. CDR3 DNA: TGTGCCAGCAGTTGGGCCTTGAACACTGAAGCTTTCTTT.

V usage is TRBV6-5 and J usage is TRBJ1-6; D is possibly TRBD1 (5 bases). Trimming pared 8 bases from V and 5 bases from J, leaving 16 bases between. Germline values: CDR1 MNHEY, CDR2 SVGAGI. This CDR3 spans 15 amino acids. CDR3 loop: CASSRRGGDNSPLHF. As DNA, the CDR3 is TGTGCCAGCTCTCGCCGGGGGGGAGATAATTCACCCCTCCACTTT.

J is TRBJ2-1 and V is TRBV4-1; 7 bases align to TRBD2. The CDR3 sequence is 17 residues long. Trimming cost V 3 bases and J 2 bases; bases outside gene matches: 10. The germline V gene encodes CDR1 MGHRA and CDR2 YSYEKL. CDR3 sequence: CASSQVASGAPYNEQFF. In nucleotides, the CDR3 is TGCGCCAGCAGCCAGGTCGCGAGCGGGGCCCCCTACAATGAGCAGTTCTTC.

CDR3 amino acids: CASTVVVAGVNEQFF. In DNA form, the CDR3 reads TGTGCCAGCACCGTTGTTGTAGCGGGAGTCAATGAGCAGTTCTTC. The chain is built from TRBV6-5 and TRBJ2-1; 9 bases are shared with TRBD2. This CDR3 is built from 15 residues. Germline CDR1 reads MNHEY; CDR2 reads SVGAGI. V dropped 7 bases and J dropped 6; count of bases not matched to a gene: 10.

This clone occurred a few times. V is TRBV28 and J is TRBJ1-5; TRBD1 might be the D (5 bases). Trimming took off 6 bases at V and 4 bases at J, with 10 bases between the two ends. This CDR3 contains 13 residues. Per the germline V gene, CDR1 is MDHEN and CDR2 is SYDVKM. The CDR3 reads CASRSDSNQPQHF. CDR3 nucleotides: TGTGCCAGCAGATCTGACAGTAATCAGCCCCAGCATTTT.

DNA for the CDR3: TGTGCCAGCAGCCTAGATAAAAGCTCCTATAATTCACCCCTCCACTTT. As protein: CASSLDKSSYNSPLHF. The rearrangement uses TRBV5-4 and TRBJ1-6; D is undetermined. This CDR3 comprises 16 residues. Germline CDR1 reads SGHNT; CDR2 reads YYREEE (reference sequence). Trimming removed 4 bases at V and 0 bases at J, with 11 bases between.

This sequence joins TRBV5-4 and TRBJ2-5; 14 nucleotides agree with TRBD2. The germline V gene has CDR1 SGHNT and CDR2 YYREEE (reference sequence). This CDR3 is 18 amino acids long. The V gene end was trimmed by 4 bases and the J gene end by 4 bases; junction bases not matched to a gene: 12. As DNA, the CDR3 is TGTGCCAGCAGCGGGGGGACTAGCGGGAGATTAAACAGAGAGACCCAGTACTTC. Translation gives CASSGGTSGRLNRETQYF.

The V gene is TRBV4-1, the J gene TRBJ2-1; 11 nucleotides line up with TRBD2. CDR3 size: 16 residues. J lost 7 bases, V lost 0 bases, and 5 bases had no gene match. Per germline, CDR1 MGHRA and CDR2 YSYEKL. The DNA for the CDR3 is TGCGCCAGCAGCCAAGAAGGGCTAGCGGGAGGAAATGAGCAGTTCTTC. Its translation: CASSQEGLAGGNEQFF.

The chain links TRBV6-5 to TRBJ1-5; tentatively, D is TRBD1 (6 bases). In germline, CDR1 is MNHEY, CDR2 SVGAGI. CDR3 length: 12 residues. V was cut by 5 bases and J by 13 bases, with 15 bases left in between. The CDR3 nucleotides read TGTGCCAGCAGTAACCCCGGGACACGTCAGCATTTT. Amino acids: CASSNPGTRQHF.

The chain has TRBV13 and TRBJ2-4, with 8 bases that match TRBD1. Looked up from germline, CDR1 is PRHDT and CDR2 is FYEKMQ (reference sequence). The CDR3 length is 15 residues. The trim removed 2 bases at V and 6 bases at J, leaving 6 bases unmatched. The CDR3 reads CASSLNEQGGNIQYF. As DNA, the CDR3 is TGTGCCAGCAGCTTAAATGAACAGGGGGGAAACATTCAGTACTTC.